The 23 T cell receptor beta chains listed next were all sequenced from one sample in a study of blood T cell repertoires in COVID-19. Profiling relied on immunoSEQ multiplex PCR, and the TCRdb table lists in-frame clones only, not all of them. The repertoire holds about 160,000 clones, with 85% as singletons. The sequenced sample consisted of peripheral blood. The receptors shown here come from a man aged 35-49 years with acute or convalescent COVID-19.

CDR3 amino acids: CASGLVLKEGPFSTEAFF. Written as DNA, the CDR3 is TGTGCTAGTGGTTTGGTACTAAAAGAGGGCCCCTTCAGCACTGAAGCTTTCTTT. The rearrangement uses TRBV12-5 and TRBJ1-1; D remains ambiguous. The ends were cut back, 0 bases at V and 4 bases at J, with 21 bases in the middle. Germline V CDR1 and CDR2: LGHNT, FRNRAP. The CDR3 length is 18 residues. The variable domain in full, completed from reference TRBV12-5 and TRBJ1-1, reads DARVTQTPRHKVTEMGQEVTMRCQPILGHNTVFWYRQTMMQGLELLAYFRNRAPLDDSGMPKDRFSAEMPDATLATLKIQPSEPRDSAVYFCASGLVLKEGPFSTEAFFGQGTRLTVV.

The CDR3 region has the DNA TGTGCCAGCAGCCAACAACACAGTAATCAGCCCCAGCATTTT. Its translation: CASSQQHSNQPQHF. The chain uses TRBV3-1 (or the pseudogene TRBV3-2) and TRBJ1-5; unclear D gene. The V gene lost 2 bases and the J gene lost 4 bases, with 9 bases spanning the gap. There are 14 residues in the CDR3. Per the germline V gene, CDR1 is LGHDT and CDR2 is YNNKEL (reference sequence).

The chain uses TRBV7-2 and TRBJ2-1; D is perhaps TRBD2 (6 bases). Trimming cost V 3 bases and J 0 bases, with 12 bases left between them. This CDR3 is 16 amino acids long. Germline values: CDR1 SGHTA, CDR2 FQGNSA. Written as DNA, the CDR3 is TGTGCCAGCAGCTTCGGAACTAGCCTCTCCTACAATGAGCAGTTCTTC. This gives the protein CASSFGTSLSYNEQFF.

This clone was recorded a few times. The chain joins TRBV5-1 to TRBJ1-2; D ambiguous. Germline-derived CDR1 and CDR2 are SGHRS and YFSETQ. Trimming removed 6 bases at V and 4 bases at J, with 13 bases between. The CDR3 is 13 amino acids. The CDR3 reads CASTPAGGYGYTF. Here the CDR3 DNA reads TGCGCCAGCACCCCCGCGGGTGGCTATGGCTACACCTTC.

This clone was counted between two and nine times. The chain combines TRBV7-9 with TRBJ2-7, with D unresolved. Germline assignment: CDR1 SEHNR and CDR2 FQNEAQ (reference sequence). Between the trimmed V and J ends, which lost 5 bases and 3 bases, there was a span of 11 bases. The CDR3 runs 13 residues. CDR3 sequence: CASSREWFYEQYF. CDR3 sequence (DNA): TGTGCCAGCAGCCGAGAGTGGTTCTACGAGCAGTACTTC.

The chain carries TRBV10-3 and TRBJ2-3, with D maybe TRBD2 (7 bases). This CDR3 spans 16 amino acids. The germline V and J ends were trimmed by 6 bases and 7 bases, with 23 bases remaining between them. Germline lookup yields CDR1 ENHRY and CDR2 SYGVKD. CDR3 coding DNA: TGTGCCATCAGGGGGGCCGGTGGAGGGAGGGAAAATACGCAGTATTTT. This encodes CAIRGAGGGRENTQYF.

V and J are TRBV7-8 and TRBJ2-5, with a tentative D call TRBD2 (6 bases). Germline CDR1 reads SGHVS; CDR2 reads FQNEAQ. With 4 bases removed from V and 2 bases from J, the gap between germline ends came to 17 bases. This CDR3 is built from 16 residues. In nucleotides, the CDR3 is TGTGCCAGCAGCTCAGGAACCGGGACTGCTCAAGAGACCCAGTACTTC. This codes for CASSSGTGTAQETQYF.

The V call is TRBV13, the J call TRBJ1-2; no definite D call. This CDR3 spans 13 amino acids. Germline CDR1 reads PRHDT; CDR2 reads FYEKMQ (reference sequence). Trimming cost V 5 bases and J 4 bases, with 11 bases left between them. The CDR3 reads CASSPPGSYGYTF. The CDR3 nucleotides read TGTGCCAGCAGCCCCCCTGGGAGCTATGGCTACACCTTC.

The chain uses TRBV4-1 and TRBJ2-7, with 9 bases fitting TRBD2. This CDR3 spans 15 amino acids. Trimming at V came to 7 bases and at J to 3 bases, leaving 10 bases not matched to a gene. Germline lookup yields CDR1 MGHRA and CDR2 YSYEKL. This chain's CDR3 is CASNPDSGGNYEQYF. CDR3 DNA sequence: TGCGCCAGCAACCCCGATAGCGGGGGTAACTACGAGCAGTACTTC.

This chain connects TRBV5-1 to TRBJ1-3; D possibly corresponds to TRBD1 (5 bases). Deletions cut 2 bases from V and 0 bases from J, with 12 bases between. CDR1 SGHRS and CDR2 YFSETQ come from the germline V gene. The CDR3 covers 16 residues. Here the CDR3 reads CASSFRTPRSGNTIYF. The DNA of the CDR3 is TGCGCCAGCAGCTTTCGGACACCTCGCTCTGGAAACACCATATATTTT.

This rearrangement joins TRBV4-1 to TRBJ1-5; 12 bases fit TRBD1. Germline V gene sequence: CDR1 MGHRA, CDR2 YSYEKL. The CDR3 spans 17 residues. J was trimmed by 4 bases and V by 1 base; bases with no gene match: 5. The CDR3 DNA is TGCGCCAGCAGCCAAGTTGGGACAGGGGGCCGAAATCAGCCCCAGCATTTT. It is translated as CASSQVGTGGRNQPQHF.

The chain has TRBV3-1 (or the pseudogene TRBV3-2) and TRBJ1-6; D uncertain. CDR3 size: 13 residues. Germline loops: CDR1 LGHDT, CDR2 YNNKEL (reference sequence). Trimming removed 4 bases at V and 9 bases at J, with 10 bases between. This CDR3 is CASSREAGSPLHF. The CDR3 region has the DNA TGTGCCAGCAGCCGGGAGGCGGGTTCACCCCTCCACTTT.

The chain uses TRBV11-2 and TRBJ1-5; maybe TRBD1 (5 bases). CDR1 SGHAT and CDR2 FQNNGV come from the germline V gene. This CDR3 region has 15 residues. The ends were cut back, 3 bases at V and 4 bases at J, with 13 bases in the middle. The CDR3 sequence is CASSFDGGKNQPQHF. The CDR3, as DNA: TGTGCCAGCAGCTTTGATGGGGGGAAAAATCAGCCCCAGCATTTT. Using reference TRBV11-2 and TRBJ1-5 for the parts outside the CDR3, the full variable domain is EAGVAQSPRYKIIEKRQSVAFWCNPISGHATLYWYQQILGQGPKLLIQFQNNGVVDDSQLPKDRFSAERLKGVDSTLKIQPAKLEDSAVYLCASSFDGGKNQPQHFGDGTRLSIL.

This clone was recorded only once. The chain's CDR3 is CASSIIQGSNQPQHF. CDR3 DNA sequence: TGTGCCAGTAGTATCATACAGGGGAGCAATCAGCCCCAGCATTTT. The chain couples TRBV19 to TRBJ1-5; 7 positions agree with TRBD1. Germline trimming cut 3 bases from V and 1 base from J; bases unmatched to any gene: 3. CDR1 is LNHDA, CDR2 SQIVND, per germline (reference sequence). The CDR3 has 15 residues.

This clone appeared once. The chain has TRBV5-1 and TRBJ1-1; no clear D. This CDR3 is 14 amino acids long. Per the germline V gene, CDR1 is SGHRS and CDR2 is YFSETQ. Trimming cost V 2 bases and J 0 bases, with 8 bases left between them. CDR3: CASSFDTLNTEAFF. In DNA form, the CDR3 reads TGCGCCAGCAGCTTTGACACCTTGAACACTGAAGCTTTCTTT.

This clone was seen only once. The chain has TRBV5-8 and TRBJ1-1; D possibly corresponds to TRBD1 (5 bases). The CDR3 length is 11 residues. Looked up from germline, CDR1 is SGHTS and CDR2 is YDEGEE. V was clipped by 4 bases and J by 9 bases, with 10 bases between them. CDR3 DNA sequence: TGTGCCAGCAGCACTTGGACACAAGCTTTCTTT. It yields the protein CASSTWTQAFF.

This clone was picked up a small number of times. The V gene is TRBV3-1 (or the pseudogene TRBV3-2), the J gene TRBJ2-3; tentatively, D is TRBD2 (5 bases). Trimming cost V 3 bases and J 1 base, with 14 bases left between them. This CDR3 spans 16 amino acids. Germline CDR1 and CDR2: LGHDT and YNNKEL (reference sequence). In nucleotides, the CDR3 is TGTGCCAGCAGCCAGCCCCCGGGGAAGGGCACAGATACGCAGTATTTT. Translating gives CASSQPPGKGTDTQYF.

The chain has TRBV19 and TRBJ2-3, with 9 positions matching TRBD1. Germline lookup yields CDR1 LNHDA and CDR2 SQIVND (reference sequence). This CDR3 spans 16 amino acids. V was pared by 3 bases and J by 4 bases, with 8 bases of the junction left unmatched. In DNA form, the CDR3 reads TGTGCCAGTAGTATCGGACAGGGGATCAGCGCAGATACGCAGTATTTT. This translates into CASSIGQGISADTQYF.

V usage is TRBV5-4 and J usage is TRBJ2-7; D is perhaps TRBD2 (6 bases). Trimming took off 4 bases at V and 4 bases at J, with 18 bases between the two ends. The CDR3 covers 15 residues. Germline V gives CDR1 SGHNT, CDR2 YYREEE (reference sequence). CDR3 nucleotides: TGTGCCAGCAGCCAAGGGCCGGGGGAAATTTACGAGCAGTACTTC. Encoded protein: CASSQGPGEIYEQYF.

Details on this clone: Other DNA sequences within the sample encode an identical CDR3. The chain recombines TRBV9 with TRBJ2-2; D possibly corresponds to TRBD1 (5 bases). Germline CDR1 reads SGDLS; CDR2 reads YYNGEE. The ends were cut back, 0 bases at V and 4 bases at J, with 7 bases in the middle. CDR3 length equals 14 residues. CDR3 sequence (DNA): TGTGCCAGCAGCGTAGGGGGCGGCACCGGGGAGCTGTTTTTT. Its translation is CASSVGGGTGELFF.

This chain uses TRBV15 with TRBJ2-3; 10 bases line up with TRBD2. CDR1 is LNHNV and CDR2 is YYDKDF in the germline V gene (reference sequence). Trimming took 4 bases from V and 4 from J; bases not matched to a gene: 14. This CDR3 spans 18 amino acids. In DNA, the CDR3 is TGTGCCACCAGCACCCAGGGAAGCGGGGGGGCCCTACCAGATACGCAGTATTTT. Its translation: CATSTQGSGGALPDTQYF.

This clone was counted once. V usage is TRBV6-6 and J usage is TRBJ1-1, with 9 bases identical to TRBD1. CDR3 size: 17 residues. Germline V CDR1 and CDR2: MNHNY, SVGAGI (reference sequence). The J segment lost 0 bases and the V segment lost 5 bases, leaving 10 bases of the junction unmatched. In DNA form, the CDR3 reads TGTGCCAGCAGTCCCCGAGGGACAGGGCTAATGAACACTGAAGCTTTCTTT. It codes for CASSPRGTGLMNTEAFF.

Only one count was recorded for this clone. This rearrangement joins TRBV2 to TRBJ2-3; 9 nucleotides agree with TRBD2. J lost 6 bases, V lost 4 bases, and 11 bases had no gene match. Per germline, CDR1 SNHLY and CDR2 FYNNEI. This CDR3 spans 16 amino acids. The DNA for the CDR3 is TGTGCCAGCAGTGCGGGGACTAGCCCCCCAATGGATACGCAGTATTTT. Its protein product is CASSAGTSPPMDTQYF.